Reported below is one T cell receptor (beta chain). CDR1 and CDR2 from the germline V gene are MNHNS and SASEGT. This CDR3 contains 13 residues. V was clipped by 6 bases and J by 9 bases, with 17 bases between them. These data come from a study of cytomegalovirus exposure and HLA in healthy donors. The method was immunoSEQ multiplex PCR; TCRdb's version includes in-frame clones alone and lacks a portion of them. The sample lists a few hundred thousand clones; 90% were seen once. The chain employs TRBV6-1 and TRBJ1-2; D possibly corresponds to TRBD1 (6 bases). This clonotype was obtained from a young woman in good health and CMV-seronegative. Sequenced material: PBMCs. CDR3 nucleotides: TGTGCCAGCAGGGTGGCAGGGGTTGTTAGCTACACCTTC. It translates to CASRVAGVVSYTF.